What follows is one T cell receptor (beta chain) and its context. This CDR3 contains 14 residues. Germline-derived CDR1 and CDR2 are LGHDT and YNNKEL (reference sequence). Trimming at V came to 4 bases and at J to 3 bases, leaving 5 bases not matched to a gene. The sample originates from a study of control samples from healthy donors and cancer patients. Repertoires were generated with immunoSEQ multiplex PCR, while TCRdb's copy carries only in-frame clones and drops some. The data contain 60,000 to 75,000 clones, 84% of them singletons. The sequenced material came from blood. The clonotype originates from a middle-aged man in good health. The genes are TRBV3-1 (or the pseudogene TRBV3-2) and TRBJ2-7, with TRBD1 matching over 8 bases. CDR3 nucleotides: TGTGCCAGCAGCCTTTACGACAGGGGCTACGAGCAGTACTTC. Translating gives CASSLYDRGYEQYF.